The rows below give T cell receptor beta chains drawn from one sample of a study of blood T cell repertoires in COVID-19. The method was immunoSEQ multiplex PCR; TCRdb's version includes in-frame clones alone and lacks a portion of them. Of 200,000 to 250,000 clones listed, less than 90% are singletons. The sequenced material came from PBMCs or T cells enriched from blood (not recorded which). These receptors were obtained from a woman aged 45 to 65 in a cohort exposed to, infected with or recovered from COVID-19 (not recorded which). Each CDR3 is given with its conserved first and last residue. Each record gives: CDR3 protein, CDR3 DNA, clone size, J gene, D gene, V gene. A D gene is named only where the DNA matches it firmly. The listing skips clone size in some rows; elsewhere it reads once, few, many or a size class.

cdr3_aa: CASSSPFGVNEQFF; cdr3_nt: TGTGCCAGCAGCTCTCCGTTCGGGGTGAATGAGCAGTTCTTC; clone_size: once; j_call: TRBJ2-1; d_call: .; v_call: TRBV7-2
cdr3_aa: CATSSRSGQGAGEQYF; cdr3_nt: TGTGCCACCAGCTCCCGAAGCGGGCAGGGGGCTGGCGAGCAGTACTTC; clone_size: .; j_call: TRBJ2-7; d_call: TRBD1; v_call: TRBV15
cdr3_aa: CASSRGGGTDTQYF; cdr3_nt: TGTGCCAGCTCTCGGGGAGGAGGCACAGATACGCAGTATTTT; clone_size: .; j_call: TRBJ2-3; d_call: .; v_call: TRBV5-8
cdr3_aa: CASSVPRWRQNTEAFF; cdr3_nt: TGTGCCAGCAGTGTACCCCGGTGGCGGCAGAACACTGAAGCTTTCTTT; clone_size: .; j_call: TRBJ1-1; d_call: .; v_call: TRBV6-1
cdr3_aa: CASSPGQSYGYTF; cdr3_nt: TGTGCCAGCAGTCCGGGACAGTCCTATGGCTACACCTTC; clone_size: .; j_call: TRBJ1-2; d_call: TRBD1; v_call: TRBV7-6
cdr3_aa: CASSPTGAYEQYF; cdr3_nt: TGTGCCAGCAGTCCGACAGGGGCCTACGAGCAGTACTTC; clone_size: once; j_call: TRBJ2-7; d_call: TRBD1; v_call: TRBV12-3/TRBV12-4
cdr3_aa: CAITQQGASDTQYF; cdr3_nt: TGTGCCATCACCCAACAGGGGGCGTCAGATACGCAGTATTTT; clone_size: .; j_call: TRBJ2-3; d_call: TRBD1; v_call: TRBV10-3
cdr3_aa: CASRLEISGNTIYF; cdr3_nt: TGTGCCAGCCGCCTTGAGATCTCTGGAAACACCATATATTTT; clone_size: .; j_call: TRBJ1-3; d_call: .; v_call: TRBV2
cdr3_aa: CASSPYFRGQDQHNEQFF; cdr3_nt: TGTGCCAGCAGCCCTTACTTCAGGGGGCAGGACCAGCACAATGAGCAGTTCTTC; clone_size: .; j_call: TRBJ2-1; d_call: TRBD1; v_call: TRBV11-3
cdr3_aa: CSVGGTDTQYF; cdr3_nt: TGCAGCGTCGGGGGCACAGATACGCAGTATTTT; clone_size: .; j_call: TRBJ2-3; d_call: .; v_call: TRBV29-1
cdr3_aa: CASSPGTDPRDTQYF; cdr3_nt: TGCGCCAGCAGCCCCGGGACAGACCCTAGGGATACGCAGTATTTT; clone_size: .; j_call: TRBJ2-3; d_call: TRBD1; v_call: TRBV5-1
cdr3_aa: CAWSVGQYYEQYF; cdr3_nt: TGTGCCTGGAGTGTGGGACAGTACTACGAGCAGTACTTC; clone_size: .; j_call: TRBJ2-7; d_call: TRBD1; v_call: TRBV30